The rows below give T cell receptor beta chains drawn from one sample of a study of response to subunit inactivated influenza vaccine. Each CDR3 protein is one row after TCRdb ran MiXCR on the RT-PCR reads. The sample lists about 780,000 distinct CDR3 sequences, under 20% occurring once. Sequenced material: PBMCs from blood, taken about 5 days after vaccination. These receptors all stem from a man between 45 and 60 years old who received an inactivated influenza vaccine. CDR3s include the opening cysteine and the closing phenylalanine or tryptophan. Fields, in order: D gene, V gene, clone size, J gene, CDR3 protein, CDR3 DNA. D genes are given only for firm matches. Size is omitted from some rows. Given values are once, few, many or a class for expanded clones.

TRBD2	TRBV27	few	TRBJ2-7	CASSFLMAGGFSYEQYF	TGTGCCAGCAGTTTCCTAATGGCGGGAGGTTTCTCCTACGAGCAGTACTTC
TRBD2	TRBV7-9	few	TRBJ2-3	CASTLGGTDTQYF	TGTGCCAGCACGCTGGGAGGGACAGATACGCAGTATTTT
TRBD2	TRBV29-1	-	TRBJ2-3	CSVKTSGRFGTQYF	TGCAGCGTAAAGACTAGCGGGAGATTTGGTACGCAGTATTTT
-	TRBV5-1	few	TRBJ2-1	CASSQQNEQFF	TGCGCCAGCAGCCAACAAAATGAGCAGTTCTTC
-	TRBV7-2	few	TRBJ2-7	CASSLGVGGYEQYF	TGTGCCAGCAGCTTAGGCGTAGGGGGGTACGAGCAGTACTTC
TRBD1	TRBV12-3/TRBV12-4	few	TRBJ2-3	CASSYGQAHTQYF	TGTGCCAGCAGTTACGGACAGGCCCATACGCAGTATTTT
-	TRBV28	-	TRBJ2-3	CASSSTTQYF	TGTGCCAGCAGTTCAACGACGCAGTATTTT
TRBD2	TRBV7-2	few	TRBJ2-4	CASSLTSGGFGKNIQYF	TGTGCCAGCAGCCTTACTAGCGGGGGGTTTGGCAAAAACATTCAGTACTTC
-	TRBV5-1	-	TRBJ1-1	CASSLGGMSTEAFF	TGCGCCAGCAGCTTAGGGGGTATGAGCACTGAAGCTTTCTTT
-	TRBV7-9	-	TRBJ2-6	CASRQTESGANVLTF	TGTGCCAGCCGTCAGACAGAAAGCGGGGCCAACGTCCTGACTTTC
TRBD1	TRBV28	-	TRBJ2-7	CASTFTDRASSYEQYF	TGTGCCAGCACCTTTACCGACAGGGCATCGTCGTACGAGCAGTACTTC
-	TRBV9	many	TRBJ2-1	CASSVVGSPPYNEQFF	TGTGCCAGCAGCGTAGTCGGGTCCCCGCCCTACAATGAGCAGTTCTTC
-	TRBV20-1	few	TRBJ1-5	CSAARGDSNQPQHF	TGCAGTGCGGCGCGCGGAGATAGCAATCAGCCCCAGCATTTT
-	TRBV6-5	-	TRBJ2-5	CASSYSKAFQETQYF	TGTGCCAGCAGTTACTCGAAGGCATTCCAAGAGACCCAGTACTTC
-	TRBV6-2/TRBV6-3	-	TRBJ1-1	CASRKLGGGTDTEAFF	TGTGCCAGCAGAAAACTAGGCGGGGGAACGGACACTGAAGCTTTCTTT
-	TRBV7-2	few	TRBJ1-3	CASSPPGGAIGNTIYF	TGTGCCAGCAGCCCCCCGGGTGGGGCCATTGGGAACACCATATATTTT
TRBD1	TRBV5-1	few	TRBJ1-2	CASTPDRALDYGYTF	TGCGCCAGCACCCCCGACAGGGCCCTAGACTATGGCTACACCTTC
TRBD1	TRBV20-1	few	TRBJ2-7	CSARGGQGVEQYF	TGCAGTGCTAGAGGGGGACAGGGAGTGGAGCAGTACTTC
TRBD2	TRBV29-1	few	TRBJ2-2	CSGTSGVAGELFF	TGCAGCGGGACTAGCGGGGTGGCCGGGGAGCTGTTTTTT
-	TRBV20-1	few	TRBJ2-7	CSAKIGQLIAYEQYF	TGCAGTGCTAAAATTGGACAGCTTATAGCCTACGAGCAGTACTTC
-	TRBV9	few	TRBJ2-3	CASSAEAGHTTDTQYF	TGTGCCAGCAGCGCAGAAGCAGGACACACCACAGATACGCAGTATTTT
-	TRBV7-9	few	TRBJ2-3	CASSLALASTDTQYF	TGTGCCAGCAGCTTAGCGCTAGCTAGCACAGATACGCAGTATTTT